This T cell receptor (beta chain) was identified in a study of CD8 T cells in ankylosing spondylitis. CDR1 and CDR2 from the germline V gene are SGHRS and YFSETQ. This CDR3 comprises 14 residues. Trimming took 2 bases from V and 5 from J, leaving 14 bases between them. Study-wide results and caveats: What appeared characteristic of ankylosing spondylitis blood was a TCR beta motif of about eight highly homologous variants. Researchers report that disease-linked clones proved CD8+ and relatively rare in peripheral blood. Matched synovial fluid from ankylosing spondylitis patients was reported to be enriched for disease-linked clones.

This clonotype has a handful of counts. Its antigen is not identified. Making the TCR beta libraries involved quantitative 5'-RACE with molecular barcodes. TCRdb fed the 5' RACE reads into MiXCR, producing one record per CDR3 protein. This table has 450,000 or so distinct CDR3 sequences, about 25% appearing once. Sequencing input: blood, either unsorted or a sorted T cell fraction (not recorded which). This sequence originates from a male donor with ankylosing spondylitis. V usage is TRBV5-1 and J usage is TRBJ2-7, with unresolved D. CDR3 coding DNA: TGCGCCAGCAGCTTCGAGACATACGGAAACGAGCAGTACTTC. As protein: CASSFETYGNEQYF.